The 24 T cell receptor beta chains below come from one sample, sequenced in a study of T cell responses to AZD1222 COVID-19 vaccine. Sequencing used immunoSEQ multiplex PCR; TCRdb keeps in-frame clones, though not all of them. There are about 130,000 clones in the sample; 90% to 95% occur only once, and 6% to 7.5% lies in the top ten. Sequences were derived from peripheral blood, sampled 28 days after the second AZD1222 dose. Receptors originate from an adult who received the AZD1222 COVID-19 vaccine.

The chain recombines TRBV29-1 with TRBJ1-1; a possible D gene is TRBD1 (6 bases). This CDR3 comprises 14 residues. Germline-derived CDR1 and CDR2 are SQVTM and ANQGSEA. Trimming left V 7 bases short and J 5 bases short, with 20 bases between. CDR3 region: CSALGGARGTEAFF. As DNA, the CDR3 is TGCAGCGCCCTAGGGGGGGCCCGGGGGACTGAAGCTTTCTTT.

The chain carries TRBV2 and TRBJ1-2; D unresolved. The CDR3 has 13 amino acids. From germline, CDR1 is SNHLY and CDR2 FYNNEI. Trimming took 7 bases from V and 3 from J, leaving 12 bases between them. The CDR3 loop is CASTRSGDYGYTF. The DNA for the CDR3 is TGTGCCAGCACGAGGTCCGGGGACTATGGCTACACCTTC.

In DNA, the CDR3 is TGTGCCAGTACTGGGGACACTGAAGCTTTCTTT. The encoded protein is CASTGDTEAFF. V usage is TRBV19 and J usage is TRBJ1-1; no clear D gene. The CDR3 is made up of 11 amino acids. The germline V gene has CDR1 LNHDA and CDR2 SQIVND (reference sequence). The ends were cut back, 7 bases at V and 3 bases at J, with 6 bases in the middle.

The sample holds one count of this clone. The chain recombines TRBV2 with TRBJ1-1; D is ambiguous. The CDR3 is made up of 13 amino acids. V dropped 1 base and J dropped 4 bases, with 7 bases sitting between them. The V gene's germline CDR1 is SNHLY and CDR2 FYNNEI. The CDR3 here is CASSEEGSTEAFF. CDR3 DNA sequence: TGTGCCAGCAGTGAAGAGGGTAGCACTGAAGCTTTCTTT. The whole variable domain, remainder taken from reference TRBV2 and TRBJ1-1, is EPEVTQTPSHQVTQMGQEVILRCVPISNHLYFYWYRQILGQKVEFLVSFYNNEISEKSEIFDDQFSVERPDGSNFTLKIRSTKLEDSAMYFCASSEEGSTEAFFGQGTRLTVV.

The V and J genes are TRBV5-4 and TRBJ2-7; a weak D match, TRBD2 (6 bases). Trimming removed 0 bases from V and 7 bases from J, with 8 bases in between. This CDR3 has 12 amino acids. Germline CDR1 SGHNT, CDR2 YYREEE (reference sequence). The CDR3: CASSLGRGEQYF. The CDR3, as DNA: TGTGCCAGCAGCTTGGGTCGGGGGGAGCAGTACTTC. Variable domain in full (rest from reference TRBV5-4 and TRBJ2-7): ETGVTQSPTHLIKTRGQQVTLRCSSQSGHNTVSWYQQALGQGPQFIFQYYREEENGRGNFPPRFSGLQFPNYSSELNVNALELDDSALYLCASSLGRGEQYFGPGTRLTVT.

The chain carries TRBV19 and TRBJ1-1; TRBD1 matches at 8 bases. The J segment lost 7 bases and the V segment lost 5 bases, leaving 9 bases of the junction unmatched. Germline CDR1 is LNHDA and CDR2 is SQIVND (reference sequence). The CDR3 spans 14 residues. The CDR3 reads CASSPRDRRLEAFF. DNA of the CDR3: TGTGCCAGTAGTCCCCGGGACAGGCGGCTTGAAGCTTTCTTT.

Here the CDR3 reads CASSLAQSSTDTQYF. CDR3 DNA sequence: TGTGCCAGCAGCTTAGCGCAGTCTAGCACAGATACGCAGTATTTT. The chain carries TRBV7-9 and TRBJ2-3, with unresolved D. V dropped 0 bases and J dropped 0 bases, with 7 bases sitting between them. CDR3 length: 15 residues. Germline V gene sequence: CDR1 SEHNR, CDR2 FQNEAQ (reference sequence).

CDR3 coding DNA: TGTGCCAGCACCCGGGACCCTACGAACACCGGGGAGCTGTTTTTT. Translating it yields CASTRDPTNTGELFF. The chain is built from TRBV7-8 and TRBJ2-2, with D possibly being TRBD1 or TRBD2 (5 bases each). The V gene lost 7 bases and the J gene lost 0 bases, with 12 bases spanning the gap. CDR1 is SGHVS, CDR2 FQNEAQ, per germline. The CDR3 length is 15 residues.

CDR3 residues: CASSLILPGTGGFTGELFF. The CDR3 DNA follows: TGTGCCAGCAGTTTAATCCTTCCCGGGACAGGGGGTTTCACCGGGGAGCTGTTTTTT. The chain links TRBV28 to TRBJ2-2, with 11 nucleotides matching TRBD1. J was trimmed by 4 bases and V by 2 bases; bases with no gene match: 12. The CDR3 contains 19 residues. Germline-derived CDR1 and CDR2 are MDHEN and SYDVKM. Based on the CDR3 plus reference TRBV28 and TRBJ2-2, the full variable domain is DVKVTQSSRYLVKRTGEKVFLECVQDMDHENMFWYRQDPGLGLRLIYFSYDVKMKEKGDIPEGYSVSREKKERFSLILESASTNQTSMYLCASSLILPGTGGFTGELFFGEGSRLTVL.

V and J are TRBV12-2 and TRBJ2-3; the table's TRBD2 call for D was not verified on the DNA. TRBV12-2 is shown as a pseudogene. The CDR3 loop spans 19 amino acids. In DNA form, the CDR3 reads TGTGCAAGTCGCTTAGCTCTTGAGAGAACCGATTTAAGCACAGATACGCAGTATTTT. It yields the protein CASRLALERTDLSTDTQYF.

The V and J genes are TRBV13 and TRBJ1-1; the D gene is possibly TRBD1 (6 bases). This CDR3 contains 12 residues. Germline V gives CDR1 PRHDT, CDR2 FYEKMQ (reference sequence). The V gene lost 5 bases and the J gene lost 7 bases, with 11 bases spanning the gap. In nucleotides, the CDR3 is TGTGCCAGCAGCGCCGGACAGAGTGAAGCTTTCTTT. Amino acid sequence: CASSAGQSEAFF.

The chain employs TRBV19 and TRBJ2-5; unclear D gene. The germline CDR1 and CDR2 sequences are LNHDA and SQIVND (reference sequence). The V end was cut by 5 bases, the J end by 7 bases, with 23 bases between. The CDR3 is made up of 16 amino acids. The CDR3 loop is CASSPLLTGSIRTQYF. The CDR3 region has the DNA TGTGCCAGTAGTCCCCTTTTAACCGGTAGTATCCGGACCCAGTACTTC.

The chain links TRBV30 to TRBJ1-1; D gene uncertain. The CDR3 runs 13 residues. CDR1 and CDR2 from the germline V gene are GTSNPN and SVGIG (reference sequence). The germline V and J ends were trimmed by 0 bases and 7 bases, with 12 bases remaining between them. The CDR3 region has the DNA TGTGCCTGGAGTGTCATCATTTCCAATGAAGCTTTCTTT. This codes for CAWSVIISNEAFF.

In its sample, this clone was seen once. The V gene is TRBV28, the J gene TRBJ1-6, with TRBD1 matching over 7 bases. The CDR3 is 13 amino acids. Germline CDR1 reads MDHEN; CDR2 reads SYDVKM. Unmatched junction bases numbered 0, after V lost 6 bases and J lost 4 bases. The CDR3 loop is CASRTGYNSPLHF. CDR3 coding DNA: TGTGCCAGCAGGACAGGGTATAATTCACCCCTCCACTTT.

The chain has TRBV27 and TRBJ1-5, with D maybe TRBD1 (5 bases). This CDR3 is 17 amino acids long. Trimming took 6 bases from V and 3 from J, leaving 21 bases between them. The germline gives CDR1 MNHEY, CDR2 SMNVEV (reference sequence). CDR3 DNA: TGTGCCAGCAGCCCTATGACAGTAAAGGGTCCCAATCAGCCCCAGCATTTT. Translated: CASSPMTVKGPNQPQHF.

This rearrangement joins TRBV29-1 to TRBJ2-3; D unresolved. The CDR3 runs to 13 residues. The V end was cut by 6 bases, the J end by 2 bases, with 12 bases between. In germline, CDR1 is SQVTM, CDR2 ANQGSEA. The CDR3 spells CSVARILTDTQYF. The CDR3 DNA follows: TGCAGCGTCGCCAGGATACTCACAGATACGCAGTATTTT.

This chain uses TRBV9 with TRBJ1-5, with 11 bases matching TRBD1. With 2 bases clipped from V and 2 bases from J, the junction kept 0 bases outside the gene matches. Germline V gene data show CDR1 as SGDLS and CDR2 as YYNGEE. CDR3 length: 15 amino acids. DNA of the CDR3: TGTGCCAGCAGCGTGGGACAGGGGGGCAATCAGCCCCAGCATTTT. Protein sequence: CASSVGQGGNQPQHF.

The genes are TRBV9 and TRBJ2-1, with D unclear. The ends were cut back, 3 bases at V and 4 bases at J, with 14 bases in the middle. The CDR3 extends over 15 amino acids. Germline CDR1 reads SGDLS; CDR2 reads YYNGEE. The CDR3 nucleotides read TGTGCCAGCAGCGGAGGACCGTTCTCTTACAATGAGCAGTTCTTC. Translating gives CASSGGPFSYNEQFF.

This rearrangement joins TRBV7-2 to TRBJ2-5; TRBD2 agrees at 10 bases. The CDR3 covers 18 residues. CDR1 is SGHTA and CDR2 is FQGNSA in the germline V gene. The J segment lost 1 base and the V segment lost 1 base, leaving 9 bases of the junction unmatched. The CDR3 DNA reads TGTGCCAGCAGCTTAGTGGCTAGCGGGGGACCCACCCAAGAGACCCAGTACTTC. The encoded protein is CASSLVASGGPTQETQYF.

This clone was recorded once. The genes are TRBV6-5 and TRBJ1-5; tentative D call: TRBD1 (6 bases). Germline V CDR1 and CDR2: MNHEY, SVGAGI. This CDR3 is built from 15 residues. Deletions cut 6 bases from V and 1 base from J, with 13 bases between. This chain's CDR3 is CASSVLRGSNQPQHF. Written as DNA, the CDR3 is TGTGCCAGCAGCGTCCTAAGGGGGAGCAATCAGCCCCAGCATTTT.

CDR3 nucleotide sequence: TGCGCCAGCAGCTTAGGACCCTATGGCTACACCTTC. This sequence encodes CASSLGPYGYTF. This rearrangement joins TRBV5-1 to TRBJ1-2, with D uncertain. The CDR3 sequence is 12 residues long. V gave up 2 bases and J gave up 4 bases, with 6 bases separating them. The germline V gene has CDR1 SGHRS and CDR2 YFSETQ.

The chain is built from TRBV7-2 and TRBJ1-1, with 7 nucleotides matching TRBD1. This CDR3 is 14 amino acids long. V lost 3 bases and J lost 3; bases outside the gene matches: 4. Germline lookup yields CDR1 SGHTA and CDR2 FQGNSA. The CDR3: CASSFGTVYTEAFF. The CDR3 DNA sequence: TGTGCCAGCAGCTTTGGGACAGTTTACACTGAAGCTTTCTTT.

The chain employs TRBV7-9 and TRBJ1-4, with D possibly TRBD1 on 6 matching bases. V dropped 0 bases and J dropped 8 bases, with 19 bases sitting between them. The CDR3 extends over 17 amino acids. Germline V lookup: CDR1 SEHNR, CDR2 FQNEAQ (reference sequence). The CDR3 loop reads CASSLALQAGVGEKLFF. The CDR3 nucleotides read TGTGCCAGCAGCTTAGCGCTACAGGCAGGGGTAGGAGAAAAACTGTTTTTT.

This sequence joins TRBV5-1 and TRBJ2-7; D uncertain. This CDR3 has 12 amino acids. Germline CDR1 SGHRS, CDR2 YFSETQ. The V end was cut by 1 base, the J end by 6 bases, with 8 bases between. The CDR3 protein is CASSLNSFEQYF. The CDR3 DNA reads TGCGCCAGCAGCTTGAATAGCTTCGAGCAGTACTTC.